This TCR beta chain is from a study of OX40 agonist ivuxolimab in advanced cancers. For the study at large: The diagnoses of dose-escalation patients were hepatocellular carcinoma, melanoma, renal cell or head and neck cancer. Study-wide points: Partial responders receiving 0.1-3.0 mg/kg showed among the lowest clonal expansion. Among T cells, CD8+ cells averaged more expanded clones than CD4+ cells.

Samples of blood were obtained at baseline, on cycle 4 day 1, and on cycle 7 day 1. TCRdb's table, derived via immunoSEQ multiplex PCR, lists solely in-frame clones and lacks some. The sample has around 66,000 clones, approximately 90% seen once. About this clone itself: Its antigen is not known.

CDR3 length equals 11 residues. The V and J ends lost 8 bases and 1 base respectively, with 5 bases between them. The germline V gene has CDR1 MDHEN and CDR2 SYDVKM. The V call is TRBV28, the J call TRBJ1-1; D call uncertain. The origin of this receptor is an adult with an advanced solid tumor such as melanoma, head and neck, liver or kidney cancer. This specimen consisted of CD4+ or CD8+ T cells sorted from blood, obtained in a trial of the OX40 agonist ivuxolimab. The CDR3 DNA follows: TGTGCCAGCGGCCAGAACACTGAAGCTTTCTTT. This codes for CASGQNTEAFF.